Below are 14 T cell receptor beta chains sequenced from a single sample in a study of human T cells and chemical hapten exposure. Indicated time point: pre-sensitization, week 0. Documented treatment: therapeutic diphenylcyclopropenone sensitization with weekly scalp DPC. Via MiXCR, TCRdb re-called the RACE reads, giving one row per CDR3 protein. The sample holds under 400,000 distinct CDR3 sequences, 5% to 6.5% seen once. The specimen was whole blood, collected in connection with sensitization to the hapten diphenylcyclopropenone (DPC). These receptors all stem from a woman aged 45 to 65 with alopecia areata. Some clones in this sample may be carry-over from other donors' samples.

V and J are TRBV6-6 and TRBJ1-2, with D perhaps TRBD1 (6 bases). This CDR3 is 14 amino acids long. Germline lookup yields CDR1 MNHNY and CDR2 SVGAGI (reference sequence). The V and J ends lost 6 bases and 4 bases respectively, with 15 bases between them. CDR3 sequence reads: CASRPVTGGYGYTF. The CDR3 DNA is TGTGCCAGCAGGCCTGTGACAGGCGGCTATGGCTACACCTTC.

This clonotype was observed a few times. At one boundary the junction diverges from the germline segment, which might be a read error. The chain has TRBV5-1 and TRBJ2-3; D perhaps matches TRBD2 (6 bases). The CDR3 extends over 15 amino acids. Germline assignment: CDR1 SGHRS and CDR2 YFSETQ. CDR3 amino acids: CASSLPWRATDTRYF. CDR3 nucleotide sequence: TGCGCCAGCAGCCTCCCCTGGAGGGCGACAGATACGCGGTATTTT.

This clonotype was seen only a few times. The chain combines TRBV7-9 with TRBJ1-5; the D gene is possibly TRBD1 (6 bases). This CDR3 contains 15 residues. V gave up 3 bases and J gave up 9 bases, with 18 bases separating them. Per the germline V gene, CDR1 is SEHNR and CDR2 is FQNEAQ (reference sequence). CDR3 nucleotides: TGTGCCAGCAGCTTGCTGTCAGGGGCTGATGGGCCCCAGCATTTT. It specifies CASSLLSGADGPQHF.

The chain has TRBV7-9 and TRBJ1-4, with D hard to call. Germline V lookup: CDR1 SEHNR, CDR2 FQNEAQ (reference sequence). This CDR3 has 14 residues. The V gene lost 1 base and the J gene lost 4 bases, with 7 bases spanning the gap. The DNA for the CDR3 is TGTGCCAGCAGCTTAGGAGGTGATAATGAAAAACTGTTTTTT. Translation: CASSLGGDNEKLFF.

This clonotype was recorded at least ten times. This chain uses TRBV5-6 with TRBJ1-1; 7 bases are shared with TRBD1. This CDR3 has 14 amino acids. Germline V gives CDR1 SGHDT, CDR2 YYEEEE. V was pared by 5 bases and J by 2 bases, with 6 bases of the junction left unmatched. The CDR3 protein is CASRSGTANTEAFF. In DNA form, the CDR3 reads TGTGCCAGCAGATCCGGGACAGCCAACACTGAAGCTTTCTTT.

This chain joins TRBV28 and TRBJ1-1, with D hard to call. The length of the CDR3 is 12 residues. Germline assignment: CDR1 MDHEN and CDR2 SYDVKM. With 7 bases removed from V and 6 bases from J, the gap between germline ends came to 12 bases. This CDR3 reads CASTTGSAEAFF. CDR3 DNA sequence: TGTGCCAGCACGACCGGATCGGCTGAAGCTTTCTTT.

There are many counts of this clonotype. The rearrangement uses TRBV5-1 and TRBJ1-5; D unclear. The CDR3 covers 16 residues. Germline values: CDR1 SGHRS, CDR2 YFSETQ. Trimming removed 0 bases from V and 2 bases from J, with 12 bases in between. This CDR3 is CASSLGGLEGNQPQHF. Here the CDR3 DNA reads TGCGCCAGCAGCTTGGGAGGGCTTGAAGGCAATCAGCCCCAGCATTTT. Supplemented by reference TRBV5-1 and TRBJ1-5, the full variable domain reads KAGVTQTPRYLIKTRGQQVTLSCSPISGHRSVSWYQQTPGQGLQFLFEYFSETQRNKGNFPGRFSGRQFSNSRSEMNVSTLELGDSALYLCASSLGGLEGNQPQHFGDGTRLSIL.

This clonotype was observed at least ten times. Relative to the germline gene, one junction end is altered; a read error may explain this. The V call is TRBV20-1, the J call TRBJ1-5, with TRBD1 identical over 8 bases. CDR1 and CDR2 (germline): DFQATT, SNEGSKA (reference sequence). The CDR3 is 14 residues long. The CDR3 coding sequence is TGCAGTGCTGCTACAGGGGGTAGCAATCAGCCCCAGCATTTC. Its translation is CSAATGGSNQPQHF.

This clonotype came up many times. The chain recombines TRBV6-1 with TRBJ2-3; 8 nucleotides agree with TRBD1. The CDR3 contains 17 residues. V gave up 2 bases and J gave up 6 bases; unmatched junction bases: 13. CDR1 MNHNS and CDR2 SASEGT come from the germline V gene. CDR3 DNA sequence: TGTGCCAGCAGTGAAAGGGCAGGGGGCAGGGGGCAGGATACGCAGTATTTT. The encoded protein is CASSERAGGRGQDTQYF.

This clonotype was seen only a few times. The chain couples TRBV18 to TRBJ1-5; 7 nucleotides match TRBD1. The junction had 8 bases not matched to a gene; V was cut back by 4 bases and J by 2 bases. The CDR3 is 16 residues long. The V gene's germline CDR1 is KGHSH and CDR2 LQKENI. The DNA for the CDR3 is TGTGCCAGCTCACTAAAGTGGCAGGGGGGCAATCAGCCCCAGCATTTT. It encodes CASSLKWQGGNQPQHF.

This clonotype was detected ten times or more. This chain joins TRBV29-1 and TRBJ1-1; TRBD1 is a possible D gene (6 bases). V dropped 3 bases and J dropped 0 bases, with 8 bases sitting between them. Germline assignment: CDR1 SQVTM and CDR2 ANQGSEA. The CDR3 is made up of 13 amino acids. The CDR3: CSVDGGMNTEAFF. CDR3 sequence (DNA): TGCAGCGTTGACGGGGGCATGAACACTGAAGCTTTCTTT. The variable domain in full, completed from reference TRBV29-1 and TRBJ1-1, reads SAVISQKPSRDICQRGTSLTIQCQVDSQVTMMFWYRQQPGQSLTLIATANQGSEATYESGFVIDKFPISRPNLTFSTLTVSNMSPEDSSIYLCSVDGGMNTEAFFGQGTRLTVV.

This clonotype occurred many times. The V call is TRBV29-1, the J call TRBJ2-7, with 8 bases matching TRBD2. The V segment lost 4 bases and the J segment 5 bases; nucleotides outside the gene matches: 4. This CDR3 contains 12 residues. The germline CDR1 and CDR2 sequences are SQVTM and ANQGSEA. CDR3 bases: TGCAGCGTTGGAGTAGCGGGGAACGAGCAGTACTTC. Translated: CSVGVAGNEQYF.

The chain recombines TRBV11-2 with TRBJ2-2; 7 bases are a match to TRBD1. Germline lookup yields CDR1 SGHAT and CDR2 FQNNGV. The CDR3 sequence is 15 residues long. V gave up 2 bases and J gave up 4 bases; unmatched junction bases: 4. Written as DNA, the CDR3 is TGTGCCAGCAGCTTATTGGGACAGTTCACCGGGGAGCTGTTTTTT. Translation gives CASSLLGQFTGELFF.

This clonotype was seen a handful of times. The chain combines TRBV28 with TRBJ1-2, with 8 bases that match TRBD1. Germline assignment: CDR1 MDHEN and CDR2 SYDVKM. The junction had 4 bases not matched to a gene; V was cut back by 6 bases and J by 4 bases. The CDR3 runs 13 residues. CDR3 amino acids: CASREQGVYGYTF. CDR3 coding DNA: TGTGCCAGCAGGGAACAGGGGGTCTATGGCTACACCTTC.